In this sample, the clone carrying this T cell receptor beta chain turned up many times. The antigen is not known. CDR1 and CDR2 (germline): KGHSH, LQKENI. The CDR3 consists of 14 residues. V was pared by 5 bases and J by 0 bases, with 10 bases between. Attachment of unique molecular identifiers was made to individual cDNA molecules. MiXCR, applied by TCRdb to the 5' RACE reads, yields one record per CDR3 protein. The repertoire holds tens of thousands of distinct CDR3 sequences, with 6.5% to 7.5% as singletons. The entry originates in a study of early T cells in non-severe SARS-CoV-2 infection. The wider study: Sequenced material consisted of bulk RNA (from unsorted whole blood), and chains were unpaired. Findings and limits, study-wide: The study's VDJdb matching favored anti-spike CD8 responses and missed private and CD4 specificities.

The TCR sequence derives from an adult who was a healthcare worker with PCR-confirmed SARS-CoV-2 infection or an uninfected control (not recorded which). Here the sequenced sample was whole blood, taken at baseline. This sequence joins TRBV18 and TRBJ1-2; tentative D call: TRBD1 (5 bases). CDR3 protein: CASSSGQPNYGYTF. The CDR3, as DNA: TGTGCCAGCTCAAGCGGACAACCTAACTATGGCTACACCTTC.